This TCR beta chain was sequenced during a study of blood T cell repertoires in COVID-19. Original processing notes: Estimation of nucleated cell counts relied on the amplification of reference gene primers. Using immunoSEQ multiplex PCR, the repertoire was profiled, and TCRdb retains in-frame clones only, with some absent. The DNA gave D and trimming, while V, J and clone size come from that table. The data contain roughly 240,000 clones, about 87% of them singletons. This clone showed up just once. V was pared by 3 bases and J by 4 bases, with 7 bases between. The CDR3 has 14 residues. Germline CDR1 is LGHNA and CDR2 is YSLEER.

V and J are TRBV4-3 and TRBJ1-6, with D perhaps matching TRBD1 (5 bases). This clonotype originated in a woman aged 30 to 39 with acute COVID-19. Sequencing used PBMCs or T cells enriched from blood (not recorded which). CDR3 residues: CASSQDNYNSPLHF. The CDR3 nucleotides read TGCGCCAGCAGCCAGGACAATTATAATTCACCCCTCCACTTT.